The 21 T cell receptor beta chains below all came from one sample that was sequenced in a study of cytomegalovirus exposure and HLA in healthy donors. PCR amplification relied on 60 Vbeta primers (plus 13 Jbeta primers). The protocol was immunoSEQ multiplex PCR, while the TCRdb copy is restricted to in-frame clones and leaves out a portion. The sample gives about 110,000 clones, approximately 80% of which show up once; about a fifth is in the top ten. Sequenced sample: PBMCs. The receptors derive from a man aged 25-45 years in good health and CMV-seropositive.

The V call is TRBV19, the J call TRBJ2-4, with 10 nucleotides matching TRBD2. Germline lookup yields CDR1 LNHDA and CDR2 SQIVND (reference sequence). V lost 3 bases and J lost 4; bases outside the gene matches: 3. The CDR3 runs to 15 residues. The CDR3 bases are TGTGCCAGTAGTATCCCTAGCGGGGGAAAAAACATTCAGTACTTC. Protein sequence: CASSIPSGGKNIQYF.

The DNA of the CDR3 is TGTGCCAGCAGCCAAAAACTAGAAGTCAATGAGCAGTTCTTC. It is translated as CASSQKLEVNEQFF. The chain employs TRBV5-4 and TRBJ2-1; D perhaps matches TRBD2 (5 bases). Germline loops: CDR1 SGHNT, CDR2 YYREEE (reference sequence). There are 14 residues in the CDR3. The V and J ends lost 4 bases and 6 bases respectively, with 14 bases between them.

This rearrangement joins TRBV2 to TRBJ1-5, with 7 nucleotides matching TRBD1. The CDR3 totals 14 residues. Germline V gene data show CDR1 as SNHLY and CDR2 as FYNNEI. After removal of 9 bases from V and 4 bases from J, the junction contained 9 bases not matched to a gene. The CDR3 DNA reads TGTGCCAGTAATCCGGGACAGCGGAATCAGCCCCAGCATTTT. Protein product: CASNPGQRNQPQHF.

Written as DNA, the CDR3 is TGTGCCTGGACCCCGGCGGGGGGTACGCAGTATTTT. Its protein is CAWTPAGGTQYF. The chain joins TRBV30 to TRBJ2-3; 8 bases are shared with TRBD2. This CDR3 comprises 12 residues. CDR1 and CDR2 from the germline V gene are GTSNPN and SVGIG (reference sequence). Trimming took 4 bases from V and 8 from J; bases not matched to a gene: 5.

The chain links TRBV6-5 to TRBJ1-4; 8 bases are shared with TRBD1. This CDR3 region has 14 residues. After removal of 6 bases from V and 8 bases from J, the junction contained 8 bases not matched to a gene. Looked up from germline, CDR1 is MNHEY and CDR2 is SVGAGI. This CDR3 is CASSRGQGREKLFF. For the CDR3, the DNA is TGTGCCAGCAGCAGAGGACAGGGAAGAGAAAAACTGTTTTTT.

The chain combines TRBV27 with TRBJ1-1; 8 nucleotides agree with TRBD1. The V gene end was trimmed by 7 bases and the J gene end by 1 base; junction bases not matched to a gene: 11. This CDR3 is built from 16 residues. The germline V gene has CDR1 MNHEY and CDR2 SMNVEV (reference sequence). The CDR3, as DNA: TGTGCCAGCACGCCAATCGGACAGGGACCGAACACTGAAGCTTTCTTT. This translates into CASTPIGQGPNTEAFF.

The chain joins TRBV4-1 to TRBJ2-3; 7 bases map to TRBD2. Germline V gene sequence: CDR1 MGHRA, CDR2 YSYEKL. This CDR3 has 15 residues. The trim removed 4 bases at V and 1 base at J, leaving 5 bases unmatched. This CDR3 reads CASSLGGGRTDTQYF. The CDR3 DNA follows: TGCGCCAGCAGCCTGGGGGGGGGACGCACAGATACGCAGTATTTT.

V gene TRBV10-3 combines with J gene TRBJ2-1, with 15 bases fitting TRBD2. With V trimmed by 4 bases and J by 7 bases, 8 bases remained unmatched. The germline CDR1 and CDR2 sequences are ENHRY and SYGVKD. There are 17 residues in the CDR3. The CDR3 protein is CAISGTSGGAIGNEQFF. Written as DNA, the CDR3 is TGTGCCATCAGTGGGACTAGCGGGGGGGCCATTGGTAATGAGCAGTTCTTC.

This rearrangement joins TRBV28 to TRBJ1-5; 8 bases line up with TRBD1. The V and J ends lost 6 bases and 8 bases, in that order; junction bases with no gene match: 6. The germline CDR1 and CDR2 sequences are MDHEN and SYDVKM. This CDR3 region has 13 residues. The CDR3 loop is CASRPGGREPQHF. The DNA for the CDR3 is TGTGCCAGCAGACCAGGGGGCAGGGAGCCCCAGCATTTT.

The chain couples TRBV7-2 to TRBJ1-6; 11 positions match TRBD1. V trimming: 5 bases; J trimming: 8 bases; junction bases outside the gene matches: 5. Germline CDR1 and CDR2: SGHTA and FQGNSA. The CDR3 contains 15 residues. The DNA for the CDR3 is TGTGCCAGCAGCATCAGGACAGGGGGCGATTCACCCCTCCACTTT. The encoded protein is CASSIRTGGDSPLHF.

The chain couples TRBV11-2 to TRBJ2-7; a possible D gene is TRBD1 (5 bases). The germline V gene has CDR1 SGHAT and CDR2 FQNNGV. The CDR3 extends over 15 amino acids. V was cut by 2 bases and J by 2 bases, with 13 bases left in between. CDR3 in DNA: TGTGCCAGCAGCTTATTCTCGACAGCTACCTACGAGCAGTACTTC. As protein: CASSLFSTATYEQYF.

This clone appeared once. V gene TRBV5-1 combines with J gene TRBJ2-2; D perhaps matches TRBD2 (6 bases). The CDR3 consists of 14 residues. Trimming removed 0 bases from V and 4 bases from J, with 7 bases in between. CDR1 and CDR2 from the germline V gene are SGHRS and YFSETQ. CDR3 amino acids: CASSLAGVTGELFF. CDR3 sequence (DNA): TGCGCCAGCAGCTTGGCGGGGGTCACCGGGGAGCTGTTTTTT.

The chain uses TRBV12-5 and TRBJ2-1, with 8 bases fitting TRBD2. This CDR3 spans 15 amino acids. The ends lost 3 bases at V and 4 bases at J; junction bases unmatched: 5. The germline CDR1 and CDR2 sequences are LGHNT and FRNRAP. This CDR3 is CASGLAGDKYNEQFF. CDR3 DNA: TGTGCTAGTGGTTTAGCGGGAGACAAATACAATGAGCAGTTCTTC.

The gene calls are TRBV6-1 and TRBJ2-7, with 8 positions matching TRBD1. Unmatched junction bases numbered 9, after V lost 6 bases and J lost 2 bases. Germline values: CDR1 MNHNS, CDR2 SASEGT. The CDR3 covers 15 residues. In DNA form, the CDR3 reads TGTGCCAGCAGAGAAAGACCGGGACAGGCCTACGAGCAGTACTTC. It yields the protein CASRERPGQAYEQYF.

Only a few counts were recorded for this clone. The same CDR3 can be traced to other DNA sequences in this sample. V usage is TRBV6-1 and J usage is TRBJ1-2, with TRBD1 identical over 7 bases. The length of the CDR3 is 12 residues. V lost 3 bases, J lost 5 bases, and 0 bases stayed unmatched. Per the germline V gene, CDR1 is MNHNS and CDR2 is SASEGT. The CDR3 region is CASSETGYGYTF. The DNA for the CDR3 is TGTGCCAGCAGTGAGACAGGGTATGGCTACACCTTC.

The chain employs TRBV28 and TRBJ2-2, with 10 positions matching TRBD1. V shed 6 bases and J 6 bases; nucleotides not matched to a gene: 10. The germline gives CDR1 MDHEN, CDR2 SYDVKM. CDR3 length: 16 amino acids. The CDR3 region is CASSNRDRGFPGELFF. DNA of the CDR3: TGTGCCAGCAGCAACCGGGACAGGGGATTCCCCGGGGAGCTGTTTTTT.

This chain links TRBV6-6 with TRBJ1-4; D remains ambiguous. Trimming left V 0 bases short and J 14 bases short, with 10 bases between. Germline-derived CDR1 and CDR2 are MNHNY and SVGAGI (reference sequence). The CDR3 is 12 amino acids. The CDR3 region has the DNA TGTGCCAGCAGTTACTCGAGTGCTCATCTGTTTTTT. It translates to CASSYSSAHLFF.

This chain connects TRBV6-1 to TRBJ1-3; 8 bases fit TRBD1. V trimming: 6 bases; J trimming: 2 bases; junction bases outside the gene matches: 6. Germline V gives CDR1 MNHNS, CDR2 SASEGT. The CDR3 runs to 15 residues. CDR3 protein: CASRLGQAAGNTIYF. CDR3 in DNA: TGTGCCAGCAGATTGGGACAGGCGGCTGGAAACACCATATATTTT.

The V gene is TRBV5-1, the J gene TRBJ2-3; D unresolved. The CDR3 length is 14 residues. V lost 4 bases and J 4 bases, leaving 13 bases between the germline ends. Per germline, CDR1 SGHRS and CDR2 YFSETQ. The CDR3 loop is CASSTRSSADTQYF. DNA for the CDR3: TGCGCCAGCAGCACGCGTTCTAGTGCAGATACGCAGTATTTT.

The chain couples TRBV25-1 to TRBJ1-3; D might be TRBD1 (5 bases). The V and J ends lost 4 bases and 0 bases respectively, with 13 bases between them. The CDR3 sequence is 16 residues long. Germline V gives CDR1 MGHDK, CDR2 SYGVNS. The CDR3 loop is CASSGYRILSGNTIYF. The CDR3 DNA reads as TGTGCCAGCAGTGGTTACAGGATCCTCTCTGGAAACACCATATATTTT.

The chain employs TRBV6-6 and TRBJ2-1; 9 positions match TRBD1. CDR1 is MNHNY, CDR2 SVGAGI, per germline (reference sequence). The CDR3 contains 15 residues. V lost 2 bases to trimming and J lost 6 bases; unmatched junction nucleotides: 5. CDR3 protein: CASSYLGQGSNEQFF. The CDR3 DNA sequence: TGTGCCAGCAGTTACCTGGGACAGGGTAGCAATGAGCAGTTCTTC.